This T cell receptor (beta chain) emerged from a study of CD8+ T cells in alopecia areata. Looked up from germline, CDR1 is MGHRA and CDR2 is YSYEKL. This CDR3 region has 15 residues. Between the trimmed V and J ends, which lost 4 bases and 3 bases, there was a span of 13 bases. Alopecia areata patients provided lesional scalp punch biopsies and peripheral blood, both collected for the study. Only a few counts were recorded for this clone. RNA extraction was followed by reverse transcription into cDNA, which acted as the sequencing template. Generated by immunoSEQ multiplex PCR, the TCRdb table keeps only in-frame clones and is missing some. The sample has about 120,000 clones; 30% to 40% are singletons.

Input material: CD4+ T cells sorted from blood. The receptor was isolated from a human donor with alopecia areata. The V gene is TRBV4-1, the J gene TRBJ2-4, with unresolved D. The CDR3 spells CASSRSEGDKNIQYF. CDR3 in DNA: TGCGCCAGCAGCCGGTCGGAAGGCGACAAAAACATTCAGTACTTC.